This T cell receptor delta chain was observed in a study of gamma-delta chains in newborns, infants, children. Study-wide background: Innate gammadelta T cells reportedly expand polyclonally right after birth, driven by microbial exposure, per the title.

TCRdb fed the reads to CATT. The data contain 7,500 or so delta-chain clones, around 11% of them singletons. The CDR3 covers 14 residues. No V segment was called; the J segment is TRDJ1; TRDD3, as called in the table, went unchecked against the DNA. The TCR originated in a child who was a newborn, infant or young child, either healthy, febrile or measles-vaccinated (not recorded which). Sequenced: blood. Here the CDR3 reads CACDFLGGGYKLIF. DNA for the CDR3: TGTGCCTGTGACTTTCTTGGTGGGGGATACAAACTCATCTTT.